These 5 T cell receptor beta chains share one sample of origin, sequenced in a study of T cells in Graves' hyperthyroidism and ophthalmopathy. The source material, RNA transcripts, was used to amplify TCR beta CDR3 regions. In the first-round RT-PCR of the TCR CDR3, the HTBI primer set was used. From the multiplex PCR reads, TCRdb called clonotypes with MiXCR, one entry per CDR3 protein. The sample consists of about 96,000 distinct CDR3 sequences, under 65% of them appearing once. Sequencing was done on a sample of blood. These receptors all come from a woman in her 40s with Graves' hyperthyroidism.

This clonotype appeared many times. V and J are TRBV19 and TRBJ1-5; 7 nucleotides line up with TRBD1. The CDR3 contains 17 residues. In germline, CDR1 is LNHDA, CDR2 SQIVND (reference sequence). J was trimmed by 2 bases and V by 6 bases; bases with no gene match: 13. The CDR3 nucleotides are TGTGCCAGTAGCGCGCCTCTCCGAGACAGGGGCAATCAGCCCCAGCATTTT. Its protein product is CASSAPLRDRGNQPQHF.

Only one count was recorded for this clonotype. The rearrangement joins TRBV21-1 to TRBJ2-3. TRBV21-1 is annotated as a pseudogene. The CDR3 runs 12 residues. CDR3 coding DNA: TGTGCCAGCAGCAAATTCACAGATACGCAGTGTTTT. Amino acid sequence: CASSKFTDTQCF.

A note on this clonotype: A much bigger clone sits one base away, suggesting this may be a read error. This chain joins TRBV14 and TRBJ1-3; tentatively, D is TRBD1 (6 bases). V lost 0 bases, J lost 0 bases, and 12 bases lay in between. This CDR3 contains 17 residues. Germline CDR1 SGHDN, CDR2 FVKESK. Here the CDR3 reads CASSQDGDRCSGNTIYF. The CDR3 coding sequence is TGTGCCAGCAGCCAAGACGGAGACAGGTGCTCTGGAAACACCATATATTTT.

The rearrangement links TRBV20-1 to TRBJ1-5; 10 bases are shared with TRBD1. Germline lookup yields CDR1 DFQATT and CDR2 SNEGSKA (reference sequence). The CDR3 is 12 residues long. The CDR3 DNA reads TGCAGCGGGACAGGGGGCAATCAGCCCCAGCATTTT. This gives the protein CSGTGGNQPQHF.

As for this clonotype: This sequence may be a read error, since a much larger clone differs from it by one base. Written as DNA, the CDR3 is TGCAGCGTTGACTATAATGTAAAACTGTTTTTT. It codes for CSVDYNVKLFF. This chain joins TRBV29-1 and TRBJ1-4; D call uncertain. Germline assignment: CDR1 SQVTM and CDR2 ANQGSEA. This CDR3 is built from 11 residues.